This TCR beta chain comes out of a study of tumor and adjacent non-tumor tissue in lung cancer. Regarding the study as a whole: In normal lung, the top 100 clones were significantly more dominant than in tumor. Tumor tissue had significantly higher TCR diversity than normal lung.

The template was RNA from unsorted bulk tissue. Distant lung tissue was collected more than 3 cm away from the tumor edge. As concerns this clonotype: Its matching antigen is unknown. Its ends do not fully match the called genes, so a read error is possible.

The library came from three nested PCR rounds adapted from ARM-PCR protocols. TCRdb fed the multiplex PCR reads into MiXCR, producing one record per CDR3 protein. Altogether about 75,000 distinct CDR3 sequences are present, around 70% being singletons, with the ten largest covering around a quarter. The sequencing sample was made of distant non-tumor lung tissue. This clonotype was sampled from a woman aged 50 to 60 with non-small cell lung cancer.

Here the CDR3 reads CAISSVAASTDTQYF. CDR3 in DNA: TGTGCCATCAGCTCCGTTGCGGCTAGTACAGATACGCAGTATTTT. The gene calls are TRBV11-2 and TRBJ2-3; D gene unclear. Germline V gives CDR1 SGHAT, CDR2 FQNNGV. The length of the CDR3 is 15 residues.